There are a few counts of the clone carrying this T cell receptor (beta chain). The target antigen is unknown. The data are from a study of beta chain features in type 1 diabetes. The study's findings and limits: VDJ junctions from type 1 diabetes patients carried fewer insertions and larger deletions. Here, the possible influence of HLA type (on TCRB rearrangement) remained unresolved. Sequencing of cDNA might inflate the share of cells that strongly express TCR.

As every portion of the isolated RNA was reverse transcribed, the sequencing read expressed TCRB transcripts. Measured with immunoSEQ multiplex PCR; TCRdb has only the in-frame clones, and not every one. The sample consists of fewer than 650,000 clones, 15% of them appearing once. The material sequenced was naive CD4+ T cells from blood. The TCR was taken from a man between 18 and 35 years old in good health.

CDR3 bases: TGCGCCAGCAGCTTGGATGTGCTAGCGGGGGTAATCTACGAGCAGTACTTC. Translating gives CASSLDVLAGVIYEQYF. The chain couples TRBV5-1 to TRBJ2-7; 10 positions match TRBD2. With 0 bases clipped from V and 3 bases from J, the junction kept 9 bases outside the gene matches. The CDR3 length is 17 residues. CDR1 is SGHRS and CDR2 is YFSETQ in the germline V gene.